This T cell receptor (beta chain) was recorded in a study of T cells expressing NK-cell markers. Turning to the study itself: CD3+CD56+NKG2C+, CD3+CD56+NKG2C- and CD3+CD56-NKG2C+ T cells, once sorted, supplied the TCR beta repertoires. With respect to HCMV, seven of the eight sequenced donors were seropositive, and one was seronegative. Overall study results and limits: Clarity on HCMV specificity was lacking for the expanded NKG2C+ T cell clones. For a handful of donors, these clonotypes were likewise the leading ones in the CD3+CD56-NKG2C+ fraction.

On this clonotype: Its antigen is not known.

Reprocessing the 5' RACE reads, TCRdb reports a single entry for every CDR3 protein and omits DNA. The sample yields some 450,000 distinct CDR3 sequences, of which the top ten take up approximately 7%. CDR3 length: 16 amino acids. Germline CDR1 reads SGHDN; CDR2 reads FVKESK. The receptor was derived from a woman aged 18-69 years in good health. V usage is TRBV14 and J usage is TRBJ1-3. Sequencing input: blood T cells: a sorted CD56 or NKG2C T cell subset, CD4+ or CD8+ T cells, or bulk PBMC T cells (not recorded which). The CDR3 protein is CASSPTRVLGRNTIYF.